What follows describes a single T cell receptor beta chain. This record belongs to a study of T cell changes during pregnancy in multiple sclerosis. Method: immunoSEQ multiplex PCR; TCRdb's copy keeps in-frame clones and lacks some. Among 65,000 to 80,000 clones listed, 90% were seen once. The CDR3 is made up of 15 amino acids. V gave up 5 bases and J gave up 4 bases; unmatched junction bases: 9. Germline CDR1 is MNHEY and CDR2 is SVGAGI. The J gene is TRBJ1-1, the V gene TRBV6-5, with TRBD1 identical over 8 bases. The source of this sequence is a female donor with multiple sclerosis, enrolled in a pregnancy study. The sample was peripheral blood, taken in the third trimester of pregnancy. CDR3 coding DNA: TGTGCCAGCAGTCCCGGGGACAGGAGTGGCACTGAAGCTTTCTTT. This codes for CASSPGDRSGTEAFF.